The 16 T cell receptor beta chains below come from one sample, sequenced in a study of blood T cell repertoires in COVID-19. TCRdb keeps only in-frame clones here, not all; method: immunoSEQ multiplex PCR. The sample holds 95,000 to 150,000 clones, around 90% seen once. The sequenced sample was peripheral blood. Receptors were obtained from a woman aged 60-75 years with COVID-19, enrolled during active disease.

The chain recombines TRBV19 with TRBJ1-1; 7 nucleotides agree with TRBD1. The germline CDR1 and CDR2 sequences are LNHDA and SQIVND (reference sequence). The ends lost 6 bases at V and 1 base at J; junction bases unmatched: 5. The CDR3 runs 14 residues. The CDR3 region has the DNA TGTGCCAGTAGGCCCGGGACAGCGAACACTGAAGCTTTCTTT. Amino acids: CASRPGTANTEAFF.

This clone was detected once. V gene TRBV7-2 combines with J gene TRBJ1-2; weak D call: TRBD1 (5 bases). The CDR3 has 17 amino acids. The germline gives CDR1 SGHTA, CDR2 FQGNSA. V was shortened by 5 bases and J by 3 bases, with 22 bases between the two germline ends. CDR3 sequence reads: CASSPRIRAGGDYGYTF. The CDR3 nucleotides are TGTGCCAGCAGCCCAAGAATTCGCGCCGGGGGTGACTATGGCTACACCTTC. Complete variable domain (other parts from reference TRBV7-2 and TRBJ1-2): GAGVSQSPSNKVTEKGKDVELRCDPISGHTALYWYRQSLGQGLEFLIYFQGNSAPDKSGLPSDRFSAERTGGSVSTLTIQRTQQEDSAVYLCASSPRIRAGGDYGYTFGSGTRLTVV.

The chain recombines TRBV19 with TRBJ2-3; 10 positions match TRBD2. Trimming removed 1 base from V and 2 bases from J; junction bases left unmatched: 6. From germline, CDR1 is LNHDA and CDR2 SQIVND (reference sequence). The CDR3 spans 17 residues. The chain's CDR3 is CASSIVWLAGDTDTQYF. In DNA, the CDR3 is TGTGCCAGTAGTATAGTGTGGCTAGCGGGGGACACAGATACGCAGTATTTT.

The chain combines TRBV6-2 or TRBV6-3 with TRBJ1-1; D might be TRBD1 (5 bases). CDR3 length equals 16 residues. The V end lost 0 bases, the J end lost 1 base, and 12 bases lay between the germline ends. In germline, CDR1 is MNHEY, CDR2 SVGEGT. CDR3 region: CASSYSVGHWNTEAFF. Written as DNA, the CDR3 is TGTGCCAGCAGTTACTCGGTAGGACATTGGAACACTGAAGCTTTCTTT.

DNA for the CDR3: TGTGCCAGTAGTATCAGACAGGGTATTCTAAGAAACTATGGCTACACCTTC. It translates to CASSIRQGILRNYGYTF. The chain recombines TRBV19 with TRBJ1-2, with 7 bases lining up with TRBD1. With 3 bases clipped from V and 2 bases from J, the junction kept 12 bases outside the gene matches. The CDR3 length is 17 residues. The V gene's germline CDR1 is LNHDA and CDR2 SQIVND (reference sequence).

The genes are TRBV4-3 and TRBJ2-3; 8 bases are shared with TRBD1. Germline assignment: CDR1 LGHNA and CDR2 YSLEER. V lost 0 bases and J lost 4; bases outside the gene matches: 9. This CDR3 is 17 amino acids long. In DNA, the CDR3 is TGCGCCAGCAGCCAAGATCTTCGGCCAGGGGGCTCAGATACGCAGTATTTT. Translating gives CASSQDLRPGGSDTQYF.

A word on this clone: An end of the junction does not agree with germline; a read error may underlie this. V usage is TRBV5-1 and J usage is TRBJ2-1; 12 nucleotides line up with TRBD2. Germline CDR1 reads SGHRS; CDR2 reads YFSETQ. The CDR3 totals 18 residues. CDR3 in DNA: TGCGCCAGCAGCCCCAGGCTAGCGGGGGGGCAATCCTACAATAAGCAGTTCTTC. It yields the protein CASSPRLAGGQSYNKQFF.

This chain joins TRBV7-8 and TRBJ2-3, with 9 bases identical to TRBD2. The CDR3 covers 18 residues. The trim removed 1 base at V and 0 bases at J, leaving 8 bases unmatched. Germline lookup yields CDR1 SGHVS and CDR2 FQNEAQ. The CDR3 loop reads CASSLGLLAGSSTDTQYF. The CDR3 DNA follows: TGTGCCAGCAGCTTAGGTCTTCTAGCGGGATCTAGCACAGATACGCAGTATTTT.

This chain connects TRBV4-3 to TRBJ1-3; a weak D match, TRBD1 (6 bases). The germline V gene encodes CDR1 LGHNA and CDR2 YSLEER. Trimming shortened V by 0 bases and J by 3 bases, and 21 bases separated the two germline ends. The CDR3 length is 19 residues. CDR3 DNA sequence: TGCGCCAGCAGCCAAGATTTCCAGGCCACAGGGAGGGGTGGAAACACCATATATTTT. Its translation is CASSQDFQATGRGGNTIYF.

The gene calls are TRBV24-1 and TRBJ1-5, with a weak D call TRBD1 (5 bases). Looked up from germline, CDR1 is KGHDR and CDR2 is SFDVKD. This CDR3 region has 14 residues. V lost 4 bases to trimming and J lost 7 bases, with 13 bases between them. The CDR3 region has the DNA TGTGCCACCAGTGAGGCGGGGGAATTCCAGCCCCAGCATTTT. It codes for CATSEAGEFQPQHF.

The chain carries TRBV30 and TRBJ2-3; 9 bases agree with TRBD1. The CDR3 runs to 15 residues. V lost 3 bases, J lost 6 bases, and 10 bases stayed unmatched. Germline V gene data show CDR1 as GTSNPN and CDR2 as SVGIG (reference sequence). CDR3 residues: CAWRDTGGPPDTQYF. As DNA, the CDR3 is TGTGCCTGGAGGGACACAGGGGGCCCCCCGGATACGCAGTATTTT.

A few counts support this clone. The chain employs TRBV27 and TRBJ1-5; D is uncertain. Germline V gene lookup returns CDR1 MNHEY and CDR2 SMNVEV (reference sequence). This CDR3 spans 14 amino acids. V lost 0 bases, J lost 7 bases, and 10 bases lay in between. The CDR3 bases are TGTGCCAGCAGTTTATCCGAGGGTAGACAGCCCCAGCATTTT. Its protein product is CASSLSEGRQPQHF.

This clone turned up a few times. The J gene is TRBJ1-4, the V gene TRBV5-6, with unresolved D. Germline loops: CDR1 SGHDT, CDR2 YYEEEE. Trimming removed 4 bases from V and 0 bases from J, with 10 bases in between. The CDR3 has 15 amino acids. The CDR3 sequence is CASSGPGTTNEKLFF. CDR3 sequence (DNA): TGTGCCAGCAGCGGTCCAGGCACAACTAATGAAAAACTGTTTTTT.

The rearrangement joins TRBV18 to TRBJ1-1, with D possibly matching TRBD1 (5 bases). Between the trimmed V and J ends, which lost 6 bases and 3 bases, there was a span of 11 bases. CDR3 size: 13 residues. Germline CDR1 KGHSH, CDR2 LQKENI. CDR3 sequence: CASSPSRDTEAFF. CDR3 coding DNA: TGTGCCAGCTCTCCTTCCAGGGACACTGAAGCTTTCTTT. The variable domain in full, completed from reference TRBV18 and TRBJ1-1, reads NAGVMQNPRHLVRRRGQEARLRCSPMKGHSHVYWYRQLPEEGLKFMVYLQKENIIDESGMPKERFSAEFPKEGPSILRIQQVVRGDSAAYFCASSPSRDTEAFFGQGTRLTVV.

The V gene is TRBV24-1, the J gene TRBJ1-2; a weak D match, TRBD1 (5 bases). CDR1 is KGHDR and CDR2 is SFDVKD in the germline V gene. Trimming pared 4 bases from V and 4 bases from J, leaving 15 bases between. This CDR3 has 15 amino acids. The CDR3: CATSDTGYRGYGYTF. CDR3 in DNA: TGTGCCACCAGTGACACAGGCTATAGGGGCTATGGCTACACCTTC.

The genes are TRBV19 and TRBJ2-2; TRBD2 agrees at 8 bases. Germline lookup yields CDR1 LNHDA and CDR2 SQIVND (reference sequence). Trimming took 2 bases from V and 7 from J; bases not matched to a gene: 3. The CDR3 is 14 amino acids. CDR3 loop: CASSISGGGGELFF. CDR3 DNA sequence: TGTGCCAGTAGTATAAGCGGGGGAGGCGGGGAGCTGTTTTTT.